This TCR beta chain comes out of a study of T cell changes during pregnancy in multiple sclerosis. V lost 1 base, J lost 2 bases, and 11 bases lay in between. CDR1 and CDR2 from the germline V gene are SGHAT and FQNNGV. The CDR3 has 15 residues. Profiled with immunoSEQ multiplex PCR; TCRdb holds only in-frame clones, not every one. The profile shows under 110,000 clones, just under 95% of them singletons. The sample here was peripheral blood, taken after pregnancy. This TCR was recovered from a female donor with multiple sclerosis, enrolled in a pregnancy study. The genes are TRBV11-2 and TRBJ2-5; possible D gene TRBD2, 5 bases. The CDR3 region is CASSLVARTQETQYF. CDR3 bases: TGTGCCAGCAGCTTAGTTGCCCGGACTCAAGAGACCCAGTACTTC.